The T cell receptor beta chain under discussion was sequenced for a study of vaccination and CD4 T cells after COVID-19. In its sample, this clonotype was seen once. The target antigen is unknown. CD4+ T cells that had been cultured provided DNA sequenced with the Oncomine TCR Beta short-read assay. TCRdb re-derived calls from the PCR reads in MiXCR, one entry per CDR3 protein. Altogether 15,000 to 20,000 distinct CDR3 sequences are present, about three fifths being singletons, with the ten largest covering approximately 10%. The V gene's germline CDR1 is SGHVS and CDR2 FQNEAQ. V gave up 1 base and J gave up 4 bases; unmatched junction bases: 0. This CDR3 has 14 residues. Treatment in this sample: approximately 9-day PBMC culture with coronavirus spike peptide pools or control peptides (ViraFEST assay).

The receptor was isolated from a human donor who had recovered from COVID-19. The chain is built from TRBV7-8 and TRBJ1-4, with 7 bases lining up with TRBD1. Sequencing was carried out using CD4+ T cells from blood, cultured in vitro. Here the CDR3 DNA reads TGTGCCAGCAGCTTAGACAGGGGTAATGAAAAACTGTTTTTT. This codes for CASSLDRGNEKLFF.